These 23 T cell receptor beta chains originate from one sample sequenced in a study of T cell repertoires in cytomegalovirus infection. One entry per CDR3 protein results from TCRdb running MiXCR on the reads. The data hold some 350,000 distinct CDR3 sequences, with about 35% observed a single time. For these TCRs, the target antigens are not known. Sample: cultured PBMCs, taken from culture after CMV antigen stimulation. Every receptor here comes from a human donor in good health (CMV status not recorded). Some clones in this sample may be carry-over from other donors' samples.

The J gene is TRBJ2-7, the V gene TRBV7-2, with a weak D call TRBD2 (6 bases). Per germline, CDR1 SGHTA and CDR2 FQGNSA. Between the trimmed V and J ends, which lost 3 bases and 12 bases, there was a span of 15 bases. This CDR3 comprises 12 residues. CDR3 nucleotides: TGTGCCAGCAGCTTTTTCGGCGCTAGCGTGTACGTC. Translation: CASSFFGASVYV.

The V call is TRBV5-6, the J call TRBJ1-1; D unclear. V lost 3 bases, J lost 3 bases, and 12 bases lay in between. CDR1 and CDR2 (germline): SGHDT, YYEEEE. This CDR3 comprises 14 residues. In nucleotides, the CDR3 is TGTGCCAGCAGCTCACAAGGGTGGGACACTGAAGCTTTCTTT. Its protein product is CASSSQGWDTEAFF. The full variable domain, with the rest looked up from reference TRBV5-6 and TRBJ1-1, is DAGVTQSPTHLIKTRGQQVTLRCSPKSGHDTVSWYQQALGQGPQFIFQYYEEEERQRGNFPDRFSGHQFPNYSSELNVNALLLGDSALYLCASSSQGWDTEAFFGQGTRLTVV.

This clonotype was recorded a few times. V gene TRBV19 combines with J gene TRBJ1-1; 7 nucleotides line up with TRBD1. Germline CDR1 reads LNHDA; CDR2 reads SQIVND (reference sequence). J lost 0 bases, V lost 8 bases, and 3 bases had no gene match. The CDR3 spans 13 residues. The CDR3 sequence is CASWGQLNTEAFF. The DNA for the CDR3 is TGTGCCAGTTGGGGACAGTTGAACACTGAAGCTTTCTTT.

The gene calls are TRBV11-2 and TRBJ2-1; the D is unclear. The germline V gene encodes CDR1 SGHAT and CDR2 FQNNGV. The V end lost 8 bases, the J end lost 6 bases, and 14 bases lay between the germline ends. The CDR3 contains 13 residues. CDR3 in amino acids: CASRSLGPNEQFF. In nucleotides, the CDR3 is TGTGCCAGCCGATCACTTGGGCCCAATGAGCAGTTCTTC.

This clonotype was recorded a few times. In DNA, the CDR3 is TGTGCCAGCTCCCCGACGGGACAGCCGAACACTGAAGCTTTCTTT. It is translated as CASSPTGQPNTEAFF. The chain uses TRBV18 and TRBJ1-1; 7 nucleotides agree with TRBD1. Trimming removed 6 bases from V and 1 base from J; junction bases left unmatched: 8. From germline, CDR1 is KGHSH and CDR2 LQKENI. CDR3 length: 15 residues.

The chain links TRBV5-3 to TRBJ2-1; TRBD2 matches 9 bases. TRBV5-3 carries the ORF label, with uncertain function. The CDR3 is 15 amino acids. V lost 4 bases to trimming and J lost 5 bases; unmatched junction nucleotides: 7. The CDR3 is CARSKREDGDNEQFF. CDR3 DNA sequence: TGTGCCAGAAGCAAGCGGGAGGACGGAGACAATGAGCAGTTCTTC.

This clonotype appeared a few times. The chain recombines TRBV12-3 or TRBV12-4 with TRBJ2-7; 7 positions agree with TRBD2. The CDR3 has 16 amino acids. The V segment lost 2 bases and the J segment 5 bases; nucleotides outside the gene matches: 12. The CDR3 DNA follows: TGTGCCAGCAGTTTATGGGAGATGGCGGGAGTAGACGAGCAGTACTTC. Translating gives CASSLWEMAGVDEQYF.

This clonotype has a count of ten or more. This CDR3 reads CASSLEAGGYHEQFF. The CDR3 DNA follows: TGCGCCAGCAGCTTGGAAGCGGGAGGATATCATGAGCAGTTCTTC. The chain has TRBV5-1 and TRBJ2-1, with 9 bases that match TRBD2. The germline V gene encodes CDR1 SGHRS and CDR2 YFSETQ. The CDR3 runs 15 residues. Trimming at V came to 0 bases and at J to 8 bases, leaving 6 bases not matched to a gene.

This clonotype is a singleton in its sample. V is TRBV19 and J is TRBJ1-3; D is unclear. The CDR3 runs to 15 residues. Trimming left V 7 bases short and J 0 bases short, with 13 bases between. Germline V CDR1 and CDR2: LNHDA, SQIVND (reference sequence). The CDR3 here is CASTAPRTSGNTIYF. As DNA, the CDR3 is TGTGCCAGTACCGCCCCTAGGACCTCTGGAAACACCATATATTTT.

V and J are TRBV19 and TRBJ2-2; maybe TRBD1 (6 bases). CDR1 is LNHDA and CDR2 is SQIVND in the germline V gene (reference sequence). The V gene lost 5 bases and the J gene lost 7 bases, with 20 bases spanning the gap. This CDR3 spans 16 amino acids. This CDR3 is CASSFQGPFDGGELFF. CDR3 nucleotide sequence: TGTGCCAGTAGTTTCCAGGGGCCCTTTGACGGCGGGGAGCTGTTTTTT.

This clonotype has a count of ten or more. The rearrangement links TRBV7-2 to TRBJ2-3; 7 nucleotides match TRBD2. The CDR3 extends over 16 amino acids. The germline gives CDR1 SGHTA, CDR2 FQGNSA. Germline trimming cut 5 bases from V and 2 bases from J; bases unmatched to any gene: 10. In DNA form, the CDR3 reads TGTGCCAGCAGCCGCACCTGGGGGGGGGACACAGATACGCAGTATTTT. As protein: CASSRTWGGDTDTQYF.

The gene calls are TRBV19 and TRBJ2-2; D might be TRBD1 (5 bases). Germline lookup yields CDR1 LNHDA and CDR2 SQIVND (reference sequence). CDR3 size: 14 residues. Trimming shortened V by 7 bases and J by 4 bases, and 13 bases separated the two germline ends. Here the CDR3 DNA reads TGTGCCAGTAACTCAGGGTGGAGCACCGGGGAGCTGTTTTTT. Its protein product is CASNSGWSTGELFF.

V and J are TRBV20-1 and TRBJ2-1; the match to TRBD2 covers 7 bases. The CDR3 extends over 12 amino acids. Looked up from germline, CDR1 is DFQATT and CDR2 is SNEGSKA (reference sequence). With V trimmed by 3 bases and J by 7 bases, 3 bases remained unmatched. The DNA for the CDR3 is TGCAGTGCTAGGAGTAGCGGGAATGAGCAGTTCTTC. As protein: CSARSSGNEQFF.

This clonotype has a count of ten or more. The chain joins TRBV7-2 to TRBJ1-1; no definite D call. The CDR3 spans 13 residues. Trimming removed 4 bases from V and 0 bases from J, with 6 bases in between. In germline, CDR1 is SGHTA, CDR2 FQGNSA. Written as DNA, the CDR3 is TGTGCCAGCAGCTCAATGATGAACACTGAAGCTTTCTTT. Translating it yields CASSSMMNTEAFF.

In this sample, this clonotype turned up a few times. The CDR3 protein is CASNPTGLGETQYF. DNA for the CDR3: TGTGCCAGCAACCCGACAGGTCTAGGAGAGACCCAGTACTTC. The chain joins TRBV12-3 or TRBV12-4 to TRBJ2-5; weak D call: TRBD1 (6 bases). This CDR3 has 14 amino acids. Trimming cost V 7 bases and J 4 bases, with 16 bases left between them.

The chain is built from TRBV6-1 and TRBJ2-2; the match to TRBD1 covers 7 bases. Germline CDR1 and CDR2: MNHNS and SASEGT. The CDR3 length is 18 residues. V lost 0 bases and J lost 3; bases outside the gene matches: 10. The CDR3 protein is CASSEAARGLHDTGELFF. CDR3 sequence (DNA): TGTGCCAGCAGTGAAGCAGCCAGGGGGTTGCACGACACCGGGGAGCTGTTTTTT.

This clonotype has only one observation. The genes are TRBV29-1 and TRBJ2-5; D possibly corresponds to TRBD1 (6 bases). V lost 1 base to trimming and J lost 2 bases, with 14 bases between them. CDR1 is SQVTM, CDR2 ANQGSEA, per germline. The CDR3 is 15 residues long. CDR3 nucleotide sequence: TGCAGCGTTGAAGGGACAGCTGGGCGGCAAGAGACCCAGTACTTC. Translated, it gives CSVEGTAGRQETQYF.

The chain carries TRBV19 and TRBJ2-5, with TRBD2 as a possible D gene (6 bases). The CDR3 runs to 14 residues. The germline V gene encodes CDR1 LNHDA and CDR2 SQIVND (reference sequence). Trimming removed 5 bases from V and 1 base from J, with 11 bases in between. The CDR3 DNA sequence: TGTGCCAGTAGTGCGACTAGACGCCAAGAGACCCAGTACTTC. Translated: CASSATRRQETQYF.

This clonotype has a count of ten or more. This chain connects TRBV7-2 to TRBJ2-3, with D unresolved. The CDR3 has 14 residues. Per the germline V gene, CDR1 is SGHTA and CDR2 is FQGNSA. V lost 4 bases, J lost 3 bases, and 11 bases lay in between. The CDR3 reads CASSSPLGTDTQYF. The CDR3 region has the DNA TGTGCCAGCAGCTCCCCTTTAGGGACAGATACGCAGTATTTT.

This clonotype has just a few counts. The J gene is TRBJ1-2, the V gene TRBV7-9; D is possibly TRBD1 (6 bases). CDR1 SEHNR and CDR2 FQNEAQ come from the germline V gene (reference sequence). The CDR3 consists of 14 residues. Trimming removed 5 bases at V and 4 bases at J, with 14 bases between. CDR3: CASSRPQGGYGYTF. In nucleotides, the CDR3 is TGTGCCAGCAGCCGACCACAGGGCGGCTATGGCTACACCTTC.

Here the CDR3 reads CASSRDRVSTDTQYF. For the CDR3, the DNA is TGCGCCAGCAGCCGAGACAGGGTTAGCACAGATACGCAGTATTTT. The chain has TRBV4-1 and TRBJ2-3; 7 nucleotides line up with TRBD1. The CDR3 is 15 residues long. The V and J ends lost 4 bases and 0 bases, in that order; junction bases with no gene match: 4. Germline loops: CDR1 MGHRA, CDR2 YSYEKL.

The chain uses TRBV6-8 and TRBJ1-1; D is ambiguous. CDR1 is MNHGY, CDR2 SAAAGT, per germline. Trimming shortened V by 6 bases and J by 3 bases, and 8 bases separated the two germline ends. The CDR3 spans 12 residues. The CDR3 region has the DNA TGTGCCAGCAGGGAGGAGTACACTGAAGCTTTCTTT. Residues: CASREEYTEAFF.

This chain uses TRBV15 with TRBJ2-1; D tentatively fits TRBD1 or TRBD2 (6 bases each). The CDR3 runs to 14 residues. Trimming shortened V by 3 bases and J by 8 bases, and 14 bases separated the two germline ends. Germline CDR1 is LNHNV and CDR2 is YYDKDF (reference sequence). CDR3 loop: CATSRDSGGDEQFF. CDR3 sequence (DNA): TGTGCCACCAGCAGGGACTCCGGGGGCGATGAGCAGTTCTTC.